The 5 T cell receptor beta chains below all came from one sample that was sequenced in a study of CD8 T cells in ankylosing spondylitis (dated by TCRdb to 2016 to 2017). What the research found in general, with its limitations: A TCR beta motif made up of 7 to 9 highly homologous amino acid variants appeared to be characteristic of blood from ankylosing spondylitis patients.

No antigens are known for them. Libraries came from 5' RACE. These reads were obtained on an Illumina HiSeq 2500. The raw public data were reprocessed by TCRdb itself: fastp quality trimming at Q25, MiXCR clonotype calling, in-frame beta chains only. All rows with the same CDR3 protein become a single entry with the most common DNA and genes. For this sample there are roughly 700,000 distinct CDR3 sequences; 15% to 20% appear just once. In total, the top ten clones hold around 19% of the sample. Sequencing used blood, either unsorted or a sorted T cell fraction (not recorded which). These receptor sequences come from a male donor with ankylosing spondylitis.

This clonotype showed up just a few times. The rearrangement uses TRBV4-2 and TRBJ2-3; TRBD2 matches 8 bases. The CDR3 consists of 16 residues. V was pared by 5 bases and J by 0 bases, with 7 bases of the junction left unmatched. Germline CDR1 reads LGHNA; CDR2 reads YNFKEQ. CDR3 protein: CASSERGGPSTDTQYF. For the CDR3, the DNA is TGTGCCAGCAGCGAACGCGGGGGGCCGAGCACAGATACGCAGTATTTT.

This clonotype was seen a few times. CDR3 loop: CSVGGDSSSYEQYF. Written as DNA, the CDR3 is TGCAGCGTGGGGGGGGACAGCAGCTCCTACGAGCAGTACTTC. The rearrangement uses TRBV29-1 and TRBJ2-7; D is possibly TRBD1 or TRBD2 (7 bases each). Germline loops: CDR1 SQVTM, CDR2 ANQGSEA. The CDR3 runs to 14 residues. V was shortened by 6 bases and J by 0 bases, with 15 bases between the two germline ends.

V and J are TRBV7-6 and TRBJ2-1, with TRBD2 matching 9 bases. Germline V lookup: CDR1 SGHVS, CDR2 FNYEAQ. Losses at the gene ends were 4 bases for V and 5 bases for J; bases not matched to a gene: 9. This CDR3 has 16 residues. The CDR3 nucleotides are TGTGCCAGCAGCTCACTTAGCGGGAGTAGGAACAATGAGCAGTTCTTC. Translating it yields CASSSLSGSRNNEQFF. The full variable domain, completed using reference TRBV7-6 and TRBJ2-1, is GAGVSQSPRYKVTKRGQDVALRCDPISGHVSLYWYRQALGQGPEFLTYFNYEAQQDKSGLPNDRFSAERPEGSISTLTIQRTEQRDSAMYRCASSSLSGSRNNEQFFGPGTRLTVL.

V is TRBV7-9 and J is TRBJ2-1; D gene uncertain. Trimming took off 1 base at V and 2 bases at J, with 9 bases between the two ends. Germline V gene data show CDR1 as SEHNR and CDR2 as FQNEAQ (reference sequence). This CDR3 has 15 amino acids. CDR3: CASSLGQDPYNEQFF. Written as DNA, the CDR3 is TGTGCCAGCAGCTTAGGGCAGGATCCCTACAATGAGCAGTTCTTC.

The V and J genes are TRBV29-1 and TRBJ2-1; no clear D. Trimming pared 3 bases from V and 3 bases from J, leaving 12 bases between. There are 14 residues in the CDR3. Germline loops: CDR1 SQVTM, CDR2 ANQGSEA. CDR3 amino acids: CSVESPPDYNEQFF. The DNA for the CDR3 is TGCAGCGTTGAGTCCCCGCCCGACTACAATGAGCAGTTCTTC.